These 27 T cell receptor beta chains were sequenced from one sample in a study of cytomegalovirus exposure and HLA in healthy donors. The PCR ran on 60 Vbeta and 13 Jbeta primers. Method: immunoSEQ multiplex PCR; TCRdb's copy keeps in-frame clones and lacks some. This table holds some 200,000 clones, more than 75% found once. Sequencing was done on a sample of PBMCs. Receptor source: a woman in her fifties or sixties in good health and CMV-seropositive.

CDR3 sequence (DNA): TGTGCCAGCAGCTCCAGGACTAGCGGGAGAGTCAACGAGCAGTACTTC. Its protein product is CASSSRTSGRVNEQYF. The gene calls are TRBV11-2 and TRBJ2-5; 13 positions match TRBD2. Near its end, the DNA agrees better with TRBJ2-7, so the J call may be wrong. This CDR3 has 16 residues. Germline V gene data show CDR1 as SGHAT and CDR2 as FQNNGV.

The V and J genes are TRBV18 and TRBJ2-7; TRBD1 might be the D (5 bases). Trimming shortened V by 6 bases and J by 1 base, and 13 bases separated the two germline ends. The CDR3 is 14 residues long. Per the germline V gene, CDR1 is KGHSH and CDR2 is LQKENI. For the CDR3, the DNA is TGTGCCAGCTCCGCTGACAGTAGTTCCTACGAGCAGTACTTC. This translates into CASSADSSSYEQYF.

This clone was seen just once. This chain links TRBV5-6 with TRBJ2-1; D possibly corresponds to TRBD2 (7 bases). V lost 1 base, J lost 7 bases, and 18 bases lay in between. This CDR3 is built from 16 residues. The germline V gene has CDR1 SGHDT and CDR2 YYEEEE. This CDR3 reads CASSLWGGASGNEQFF. The CDR3 region has the DNA TGTGCCAGCAGCTTGTGGGGGGGGGCATCGGGAAATGAGCAGTTCTTC.

This sequence joins TRBV15 and TRBJ1-5; TRBD1 is a possible D gene (6 bases). From germline, CDR1 is LNHNV and CDR2 YYDKDF (reference sequence). The CDR3 extends over 15 amino acids. V shed 5 bases and J shed 7 bases, with 18 bases lying between them. The CDR3 DNA is TGTGCCACCAGCGGAGTAGACAGGATAAGACAGCCCCAGCATTTT. Translating it yields CATSGVDRIRQPQHF.

This clone came up once. V gene TRBV10-3 combines with J gene TRBJ1-2; D not certain. CDR1 ENHRY and CDR2 SYGVKD come from the germline V gene. The V end lost 7 bases, the J end lost 0 bases, and 15 bases lay between the germline ends. This CDR3 region has 15 residues. The CDR3 protein is CAITPTRHTNYGYTF. The CDR3 DNA sequence: TGTGCCATCACGCCCACCAGACACACTAACTATGGCTACACCTTC.

The chain carries TRBV28 and TRBJ2-5; D is possibly TRBD2 (6 bases). Germline V gene lookup returns CDR1 MDHEN and CDR2 SYDVKM. This CDR3 spans 15 amino acids. Between the trimmed V and J ends, which lost 1 base and 7 bases, there was a span of 16 bases. Here the CDR3 DNA reads TGTGCCAGCAGTTTATCGTGGGACTGGGGCGGGACCCAGTACTTC. Amino acids: CASSLSWDWGGTQYF.

The chain has TRBV6-5 and TRBJ2-5; D gene uncertain. CDR1 MNHEY and CDR2 SVGAGI come from the germline V gene. The V end lost 2 bases, the J end lost 2 bases, and 6 bases lay between the germline ends. This CDR3 spans 13 amino acids. The CDR3 loop is CASSYAEQETQYF. The CDR3 DNA reads as TGTGCCAGCAGTTACGCCGAGCAAGAGACCCAGTACTTC.

The chain joins TRBV20-1 to TRBJ2-3, with D unclear. V lost 6 bases and J lost 6, with 10 bases in between. Per the germline V gene, CDR1 is DFQATT and CDR2 is SNEGSKA (reference sequence). This CDR3 contains 11 residues. The CDR3 DNA reads TGCAGTGCAGAACCTAGGGATACGCAGTATTTT. Residues: CSAEPRDTQYF.

J is TRBJ2-1 and V is TRBV2, with 12 bases lining up with TRBD2. There are 16 residues in the CDR3. V shed 3 bases and J 3 bases; nucleotides not matched to a gene: 3. Germline V gene lookup returns CDR1 SNHLY and CDR2 FYNNEI. In DNA, the CDR3 is TGTGCCAGCAGTGAGTGGACTAGCGGGATCTACAATGAGCAGTTCTTC. It is translated as CASSEWTSGIYNEQFF. Full variable domain (rest looked up from reference TRBV2 and TRBJ2-1): EPEVTQTPSHQVTQMGQEVILRCVPISNHLYFYWYRQILGQKVEFLVSFYNNEISEKSEIFDDQFSVERPDGSNFTLKIRSTKLEDSAMYFCASSEWTSGIYNEQFFGPGTRLTVL.

This clone was seen just once. The chain employs TRBV20-1 and TRBJ2-1; tentative D call: TRBD2 (5 bases). The CDR3 contains 10 residues. Trimming cost V 8 bases and J 4 bases, with 6 bases left between them. The germline V gene encodes CDR1 DFQATT and CDR2 SNEGSKA (reference sequence). The CDR3 DNA sequence: TGCAGTACGGGGTACAATGAGCAGTTCTTC. Protein sequence: CSTGYNEQFF.

The V call is TRBV7-3, the J call TRBJ2-3; weak D call: TRBD2 (6 bases). Deletions cut 3 bases from V and 6 bases from J, with 10 bases between. This CDR3 has 13 amino acids. Germline loops: CDR1 SGHTA, CDR2 FQGTGA. The CDR3, as DNA: TGTGCCAGCAGCTTTCTTGGGGGGGATACGCAGTATTTT. Translating it yields CASSFLGGDTQYF.

The chain is built from TRBV5-1 and TRBJ2-7; D is perhaps TRBD2 (6 bases). Germline-derived CDR1 and CDR2 are SGHRS and YFSETQ. This CDR3 contains 15 residues. V lost 5 bases, J lost 3 bases, and 18 bases lay in between. CDR3 in DNA: TGCGCCAGCAGTCTCCTTGGGGGGACCGTCTACGAGCAGTACTTC. This encodes CASSLLGGTVYEQYF.

The V gene is TRBV7-9, the J gene TRBJ2-2, with D maybe TRBD2 (6 bases). The CDR3 is 19 amino acids. In germline, CDR1 is SEHNR, CDR2 FQNEAQ (reference sequence). Trimming pared 5 bases from V and 5 bases from J, leaving 27 bases between. CDR3 sequence (DNA): TGTGCCAGCAGCCCGTTGTTTGATCTTAGGGCAGGGAGGACCGGGGAGCTGTTTTTT. Protein sequence: CASSPLFDLRAGRTGELFF.

V is TRBV6-5 and J is TRBJ1-1; 10 nucleotides align to TRBD1. Per germline, CDR1 MNHEY and CDR2 SVGAGI. J lost 9 bases, V lost 2 bases, and 6 bases had no gene match. This CDR3 comprises 14 residues. The CDR3 nucleotides are TGTGCCAGCAGTTACCCTGGGACAGGGGCTAAAGCTTTCTTT. This sequence encodes CASSYPGTGAKAFF.

The genes are TRBV6-5 and TRBJ1-1; TRBD1 agrees at 7 bases. Germline values: CDR1 MNHEY, CDR2 SVGAGI. V trimming: 6 bases; J trimming: 10 bases; junction bases outside the gene matches: 5. The length of the CDR3 is 11 residues. The DNA of the CDR3 is TGTGCCAGCAGACAGGGGATAGGAGCTTTCTTT. It yields the protein CASRQGIGAFF.

The chain links TRBV19 to TRBJ1-4, with TRBD1 matching over 7 bases. V was clipped by 7 bases and J by 4 bases; unmatched bases: 9. Germline CDR1 LNHDA, CDR2 SQIVND (reference sequence). This CDR3 contains 15 residues. The CDR3 sequence is CASTKRDSINEKLFF. The DNA of the CDR3 is TGTGCCAGTACCAAAAGGGACAGTATTAATGAAAAACTGTTTTTT.

V and J are TRBV7-3 and TRBJ2-3, with D maybe TRBD2 (6 bases). Looked up from germline, CDR1 is SGHTA and CDR2 is FQGTGA. The CDR3 extends over 15 amino acids. V was shortened by 2 bases and J by 6 bases, with 15 bases between the two germline ends. The CDR3 is CASSLYSGGGDTQYF. CDR3 bases: TGTGCCAGCAGCTTATATAGCGGCGGAGGGGATACGCAGTATTTT.

The chain couples TRBV6-1 to TRBJ1-2, with TRBD1 matching 9 bases. CDR3 length equals 13 residues. The germline CDR1 and CDR2 sequences are MNHNS and SASEGT. The trim removed 4 bases at V and 7 bases at J, leaving 4 bases unmatched. CDR3 DNA: TGTGCCAGCAGTGGCGGGACAGGGTTTGGCTACACCTTC. Amino acids: CASSGGTGFGYTF.

The rearrangement uses TRBV18 and TRBJ1-1; perhaps TRBD1 as D (6 bases). The germline gives CDR1 KGHSH, CDR2 LQKENI. The CDR3 spans 14 residues. Trimming removed 1 base from V and 1 base from J, with 7 bases in between. The CDR3 bases are TGTGCCAGCTCACCACTGGGGGCGAACACTGAAGCTTTCTTT. This encodes CASSPLGANTEAFF.

The gene calls are TRBV7-9 and TRBJ2-3; the D is unclear. From germline, CDR1 is SEHNR and CDR2 FQNEAQ (reference sequence). The V end was cut by 5 bases, the J end by 5 bases, with 17 bases between. The CDR3 covers 15 residues. The CDR3 DNA reads TGTGCCAGCAGCCTGACTCGCCTCCTAAGAGATACGCAGTATTTT. Its translation: CASSLTRLLRDTQYF.

The chain has TRBV5-1 and TRBJ1-6; D possibly corresponds to TRBD1 (5 bases). The V and J ends lost 4 bases and 4 bases respectively, with 12 bases between them. Germline assignment: CDR1 SGHRS and CDR2 YFSETQ. The CDR3 runs 15 residues. The CDR3 sequence: CASSSGTVYNSPLHF. The CDR3 DNA is TGCGCCAGCAGCAGCGGGACGGTGTATAATTCACCCCTCCACTTT.

The V gene is TRBV9, the J gene TRBJ1-3, with 8 bases lining up with TRBD1. The junction had 1 base not matched to a gene; V was cut back by 3 bases and J by 2 bases. Germline values: CDR1 SGDLS, CDR2 YYNGEE. The CDR3 loop spans 14 amino acids. Here the CDR3 reads CASSATGAGNTIYF. The DNA for the CDR3 is TGTGCCAGCAGCGCGACAGGGGCTGGAAACACCATATATTTT.

V gene TRBV7-2 combines with J gene TRBJ2-1; 7 nucleotides match TRBD1. The CDR3 length is 16 residues. V shed 3 bases, J shed 4 bases, and the junction held 9 bases outside the gene matches. The germline V gene has CDR1 SGHTA and CDR2 FQGNSA. The CDR3 DNA reads TGTGCCAGCAGCTTCAGGACAGGACTGAAATACAATGAGCAGTTCTTC. Its protein is CASSFRTGLKYNEQFF.

The genes are TRBV28 and TRBJ1-1, with no clear D. Trimming took 7 bases from V and 2 from J, leaving 17 bases between them. Germline loops: CDR1 MDHEN, CDR2 SYDVKM. There are 15 residues in the CDR3. The CDR3 nucleotides are TGTGCCAGCACCTCCCCGGGGAGGTCCAACACTGAAGCTTTCTTT. This gives the protein CASTSPGRSNTEAFF.

This rearrangement joins TRBV5-1 to TRBJ1-2; 7 nucleotides match TRBD1. The germline gives CDR1 SGHRS, CDR2 YFSETQ. J gave up 6 bases and V 0 bases, and 2 bases lay outside the gene matches. This CDR3 region has 13 residues. The CDR3: CASSLDRGDGYTF. CDR3 in DNA: TGCGCCAGCAGCTTGGACAGGGGTGATGGCTACACCTTC.

The gene calls are TRBV29-1 and TRBJ2-4; TRBD1 matches 11 bases. Trimming cost V 6 bases and J 13 bases; bases outside gene matches: 5. This CDR3 has 11 amino acids. Germline loops: CDR1 SQVTM, CDR2 ANQGSEA. The CDR3 protein is CSVRTGGSQYF. The CDR3 region has the DNA TGCAGCGTGCGGACAGGGGGCAGCCAGTACTTC. Looking up the rest from reference TRBV29-1 and TRBJ2-4 gives the full variable domain: SAVISQKPSRDICQRGTSLTIQCQVDSQVTMMFWYRQQPGQSLTLIATANQGSEATYESGFVIDKFPISRPNLTFSTLTVSNMSPEDSSIYLCSVRTGGSQYFGAGTRLSVL.

A word on this clone: At one boundary the junction diverges from the germline segment, which might be a read error. The chain links TRBV5-1 to TRBJ2-6, with TRBD1 identical over 7 bases. CDR1 and CDR2 (germline): SGHRS, YFSETQ. This CDR3 is 17 amino acids long. This chain's CDR3 is CASSSGQDLSGANGLTF. The CDR3 coding sequence is TGCGCCAGCAGCTCTGGACAGGACCTCTCTGGGGCCAACGGCCTGACTTTC.